This T cell receptor beta chain was observed in a study of T cell responses to AZD1222 COVID-19 vaccine. V was clipped by 7 bases and J by 8 bases, with 23 bases between them. The CDR3 has 15 amino acids. Germline V lookup: CDR1 MNHEY, CDR2 SMNVEV (reference sequence). TCRdb's table, derived via immunoSEQ multiplex PCR, lists solely in-frame clones and lacks some. The sample yields roughly 170,000 clones, approximately 91% seen once. Study results and limitations: Donors in the cohort were predominantly white British and more often female, and clonal diversity was possibly underestimated. No repertoire was sampled before or during the peak T cell response, only after it. Just a handful of people given AZD1222 tested seropositive at baseline.

A note on this clone: Its antigen remains unknown.

Sample: peripheral blood, taken on day 0 of AZD1222 vaccination. V and J are TRBV27 and TRBJ1-2, with TRBD1 as a possible D gene (5 bases). This receptor was obtained from an adult in good health. In DNA form, the CDR3 reads TGTGCCAGCAATCCCTCAACTGGGTCCCCAGGGGGCTACACCTTC. It encodes CASNPSTGSPGGYTF.